These T cell receptor beta chains were read from a single sample in a study of cytomegalovirus exposure and HLA in healthy donors. Profiling relied on immunoSEQ multiplex PCR, and the TCRdb table lists in-frame clones only, not all of them. The table lists 150,000 to 200,000 clones, about 79% of them singletons. The source material was PBMCs. The origin of the receptors is a woman between 45 and 65 years old in good health and CMV-seronegative. Each CDR3 is given with its conserved first and last residue. Fields, in order: clone size, J gene, V gene, CDR3 protein. Not all rows give a size; the values are once, few, many and, for expanded clones, a class.

>-|TRBJ2-1|TRBV15
CATSRDIDSFYNEQFF
>-|TRBJ2-5|TRBV4-1
CASSQGRRDQETQYF
>-|TRBJ1-2|TRBV18
CASSPDRDYGYTF
>-|TRBJ1-2|TRBV15
CATREGQGAYGYTF
>-|TRBJ2-1|TRBV7-9
CASSLRGTGGINEQFF
>-|TRBJ2-2|TRBV4-3
CASSQLTRTGELFF
>few|TRBJ1-2|TRBV7-2
CASSLYRESYGYTF
>-|TRBJ2-1|TRBV7-9
CASSLALSTTGYNEQFF
>once|TRBJ2-7|TRBV5-1
CASSVGTVDEQYF
>-|TRBJ2-2|TRBV7-2
CASSYTTGELFF
>-|TRBJ1-1|TRBV13
CASSFDRALNTEAFF
>-|-|TRBV30
CAWSPGGTSYEQYF
>-|TRBJ2-7|TRBV14
CASSRTGSYEQYF
>-|TRBJ2-7|TRBV28
CASSLGGGYEQYF
>-|TRBJ2-1|TRBV7-6
CASSSGSGGAFHNEQFF
>-|TRBJ2-2|TRBV7-3
CARRLYSGGPNTGELFF
>once|TRBJ2-2|TRBV5-1
CASSRQGTNTGELFF
>-|TRBJ2-1|TRBV2
CASSEQGQPYNEQFF
>-|TRBJ2-7|TRBV7-9
CASSRTLGPYEQYF
>-|TRBJ2-3|TRBV28
CASSLYGPAGDTQYF
>-|TRBJ2-2|TRBV5-1
CASKREALTGELFF
>-|TRBJ1-5|TRBV5-8
CASSWANDGNQPQHF
>once|TRBJ1-1|TRBV11-2
CASSLGGRTEAFF
>once|TRBJ2-1|TRBV9
CASTGAREDEQFF
>-|TRBJ2-6|TRBV9
CASSWESGANVLTF
>-|-|TRBV6-5
CASSYSPNRDLYEQYF
>-|TRBJ2-1|TRBV18
CASSLGLAGSNEQFF
>-|TRBJ1-1|TRBV15
CATSVTGGWGTEAFF
>-|TRBJ2-1|TRBV7-9
CASSLMASSYNEQFF
>-|TRBJ1-4|TRBV7-9
CASSFQGFGEKLFF
>-|TRBJ1-6|TRBV10-3
CAISDRDNSPLHF
>few|TRBJ2-5|TRBV7-7
CASSLGGGAFQYF
>-|TRBJ2-4|TRBV21-1
CASSTRLAKNIQYF
>-|TRBJ2-1|TRBV9
CASTDPGDFDEQFF
>-|TRBJ2-1|TRBV7-8
CASSIKQDRGRLFTTYNEQFF
>-|TRBJ2-5|TRBV9
CASSPSSGLAETQYF
>-|TRBJ2-3|TRBV6-6
CASSYSGREGVDTQYF
>-|TRBJ2-7|TRBV7-2
CASSLSPVLAEQYF
>-|TRBJ2-7|TRBV6-5
CASRNRGQVGEQYF
>-|TRBJ1-2|TRBV6-6
CASSSQAGNGRGYTF
>-|TRBJ1-5|TRBV18
CASSPGTGTVNQPQHF
>-|TRBJ1-5|TRBV9
CASSPLSSNQPQHF
>-|TRBJ1-5|TRBV19
CASAQMTGSQPQHF
>-|TRBJ2-3|TRBV6-4
CASSEGTGGADTQYF
>few|TRBJ2-1|TRBV19
CASSVVRDLEQFF
>-|TRBJ1-2|TRBV7-2
CASSSRTGGNYGYTF
>-|TRBJ2-7|TRBV2
CASSQRQGGVYEQYF